The 13 T cell receptor beta chains below all came from one sample that was sequenced in a study of T cell clones after liver transplantation. The table came from immunoSEQ multiplex PCR; TCRdb's copy has only in-frame clones and leaves some out. The sample lists about 80,000 clones; roughly 80% were seen once. The specimen was CD4+ T cells from blood, collected roughly 3.5 years after liver transplant. These receptors were obtained from a human patient who received a liver transplant. The graft donor may be the source of some T cells.

The chain carries TRBV9 and TRBJ2-7; 14 nucleotides match TRBD2. The CDR3 sequence is 17 residues long. V dropped 0 bases and J dropped 2; count of bases not matched to a gene: 4. Germline lookup yields CDR1 SGDLS and CDR2 YYNGEE. The CDR3 bases are TGTGCCAGCAGCGTAGGGGGGACTAGCGGGAGTCCCTACGAGCAGTACTTC. This sequence encodes CASSVGGTSGSPYEQYF.

V usage is TRBV7-9 and J usage is TRBJ1-2; D gene ambiguous. The ends were cut back, 10 bases at V and 2 bases at J, with 14 bases in the middle. CDR1 and CDR2 from the germline V gene are SEHNR and FQNEAQ (reference sequence). The length of the CDR3 is 13 residues. CDR3 residues: CATRAILNYGYTF. The CDR3 DNA follows: TGTGCCACCCGGGCCATTTTGAACTATGGCTACACCTTC.

This chain links TRBV11-2 with TRBJ2-1; 8 bases match TRBD2. The CDR3 is 13 amino acids. V was clipped by 3 bases and J by 10 bases; unmatched bases: 5. Germline CDR1 and CDR2: SGHAT and FQNNGV. CDR3 sequence: CASSLPGLGEQFF. For the CDR3, the DNA is TGTGCCAGCAGCTTGCCGGGACTAGGCGAGCAGTTCTTC.

There are a few counts of this clone. This rearrangement joins TRBV21-1 to TRBJ2-4; the table's D call, TRBD1, has no DNA check behind it. TRBV21-1 is termed a pseudogene. The CDR3 runs to 16 residues. In DNA form, the CDR3 reads TGTGCCAGCAGCCCACCACAGGGGGCGACCAAAAACATTCAGTACTTC. It specifies CASSPPQGATKNIQYF.

The genes are TRBV5-1 and TRBJ2-7, with 12 bases aligning to TRBD2. This CDR3 comprises 17 residues. Germline V gene lookup returns CDR1 SGHRS and CDR2 YFSETQ. V dropped 1 base and J dropped 1; count of bases not matched to a gene: 6. Written as DNA, the CDR3 is TGCGCCAGCAGCTTGACCCCGACTAGCGGGAGATCCTACGAGCAGTACTTC. Translating gives CASSLTPTSGRSYEQYF.

This chain uses TRBV20-1 with TRBJ1-2; no definite D call. This CDR3 spans 11 amino acids. Looked up from germline, CDR1 is DFQATT and CDR2 is SNEGSKA (reference sequence). Trimming removed 5 bases at V and 2 bases at J, with 6 bases between. The CDR3 region has the DNA TGCAGTGCTGTGGCGAACTATGGCTACACCTTC. This sequence encodes CSAVANYGYTF.

This chain uses TRBV5-1 with TRBJ2-3, with 12 bases fitting TRBD2. CDR3 length equals 16 residues. The germline V gene has CDR1 SGHRS and CDR2 YFSETQ. V gave up 3 bases and J gave up 4 bases; unmatched junction bases: 6. The CDR3 sequence is CASSSLTSGSADTQYF. The CDR3 DNA sequence: TGCGCCAGCAGCTCCTTGACTAGCGGGAGCGCAGATACGCAGTATTTT.

The J gene is TRBJ2-2, the V gene TRBV28; 9 bases align to TRBD1. Germline CDR1 is MDHEN and CDR2 is SYDVKM. This CDR3 spans 16 amino acids. V gave up 1 base and J gave up 3 bases; unmatched junction bases: 3. CDR3: CASSLSGTGHTGELFF. The CDR3 DNA sequence: TGTGCCAGCAGTTTATCAGGGACAGGGCACACCGGGGAGCTGTTTTTT.

This clone was picked up one time. This chain links TRBV15 with TRBJ1-1; perhaps TRBD1 as D (5 bases). The V end was cut by 4 bases, the J end by 4 bases, with 16 bases between. The CDR3 consists of 15 residues. CDR1 LNHNV and CDR2 YYDKDF come from the germline V gene (reference sequence). The CDR3 protein is CATSNYPRRVTEAFF. The CDR3 DNA follows: TGTGCCACCAGCAACTACCCCCGCAGGGTCACTGAAGCTTTCTTT. The full variable domain, rest sourced from reference TRBV15 and TRBJ1-1, is DAMVIQNPRYQVTQFGKPVTLSCSQTLNHNVMYWYQQKSSQAPKLLFHYYDKDFNNEADTPDNFQSRRPNTSFCFLDIRSPGLGDTAMYLCATSNYPRRVTEAFFGQGTRLTVV.

The chain joins TRBV5-1 to TRBJ2-2; perhaps TRBD1 as D (5 bases). The CDR3 consists of 16 residues. Trimming stripped 0 bases from V and 0 bases from J, with 9 bases between. Germline V lookup: CDR1 SGHRS, CDR2 YFSETQ. This CDR3 reads CASSLGQSTNTGELFF. Here the CDR3 DNA reads TGCGCCAGCAGCTTGGGACAGAGCACGAACACCGGGGAGCTGTTTTTT.

This clone was recorded only once. V is TRBV19 and J is TRBJ2-1; weak D call: TRBD2 (6 bases). Per germline, CDR1 LNHDA and CDR2 SQIVND (reference sequence). This CDR3 is built from 15 residues. The V end lost 4 bases, the J end lost 0 bases, and 10 bases lay between the germline ends. Written as DNA, the CDR3 is TGTGCCAGTAGTAACGGGAGAAGCTCCTACAATGAGCAGTTCTTC. It specifies CASSNGRSSYNEQFF.

V is TRBV28 and J is TRBJ1-5, with 7 bases identical to TRBD1. The CDR3 is made up of 19 amino acids. With 6 bases clipped from V and 0 bases from J, the junction kept 17 bases outside the gene matches. Germline V lookup: CDR1 MDHEN, CDR2 SYDVKM. CDR3 amino acids: CASRLRTGSGFYSNQPQHF. Written as DNA, the CDR3 is TGTGCCAGCAGATTGAGGACAGGCTCGGGCTTCTATAGCAATCAGCCCCAGCATTTT.

This chain connects TRBV10-2 to TRBJ1-3; 7 bases map to TRBD1. CDR1 is WSHSY and CDR2 is SAAADI in the germline V gene. This CDR3 region has 15 residues. V was pared by 2 bases and J by 3 bases, with 4 bases of the junction left unmatched. CDR3 bases: TGCGCCAGCAGTGAGAGGGACAGCGTTGGAAACACCATATATTTT. Encoded protein: CASSERDSVGNTIYF.